This TCR beta chain was captured by sequencing in a study of immune evolution from preneoplasia to lung adenocarcinoma. Whole-study results and caveats: Normal lung had highest clonality; later lesions appeared denser, more diverse. Top clone frequencies peaked in normal lung, apparently declining through invasive adenocarcinoma.

Some clones are missing from TCRdb's copy, which holds only in-frame ones; the method was immunoSEQ multiplex PCR. The table lists some 4,000 clones, 70% to 80% of them singletons. In regard to this clone: Its specificity is unknown.

V was trimmed by 1 base and J by 1 base, leaving 10 bases between them. The length of the CDR3 is 15 residues. CDR1 and CDR2 from the germline V gene are LNHDA and SQIVND (reference sequence). This chain uses TRBV19 with TRBJ1-2; no firm D call. The specimen sequenced was FFPE invasive lung adenocarcinoma tissue. The clonotype comes from a person aged 35-60 years with lung adenocarcinoma. Some clones in this sample may be carry-over from other donors' samples. The CDR3 DNA is TGTGCCAGTAGTATAGGCAGTCACATTAACTATGGCTACACCTTC. Translated, it gives CASSIGSHINYGYTF.